This T cell receptor (beta chain) was recovered during a study of regulatory T cells in long-lasting Graves disease. Study-wide results and limits: Persistent patients had more shared public clonotypes (roughly 2,500) than new patients (approximately 970). There was favoring of TRBV28, TRBJ1-2 and TRBJ2-5 in persistent disease.

The CDR3 extends over 13 amino acids. Germline V gene data show CDR1 as SGHTS and CDR2 as YDEGEE. Between the trimmed V and J ends, which lost 1 base and 8 bases, there was a span of 12 bases. Time point noted: newly diagnosed GD, antithyroid drugs for less than 3 months. PBMC RNA was the source of the TCR library. In building TCR beta libraries, iRepertoire HTBI primers were used together with Arm-PCR of CDR3 regions. TCRdb ran MiXCR on the multiplex PCR reads and lists one entry per CDR3 protein. Altogether some 200,000 distinct CDR3 sequences are present, less than 20% being singletons, with the ten largest covering about 10%. This clonotype was counted ten times or more. Antigen specificity is unknown. This same sample was also part of a study on T cells in Graves' hyperthyroidism and ophthalmopathy. Turning to that study: Graves' hyperthyroidism was deemed stable absent ophthalmopathy progression within 18 months. Initially, a first-round RT-PCR of the TCR CDR3 employed the HTBI primer set.

The gene calls are TRBV5-8 and TRBJ1-2; unclear D gene. The sample consisted of peripheral blood mononuclear cells (PBMCs), taken at new diagnosis, from a patient treated with antithyroid drugs. The TCR originated in a woman aged 30 to 39 with Graves disease. The CDR3 region is CASSLQRVGGYTF. The CDR3 DNA reads TGTGCCAGCAGCTTGCAGAGGGTCGGGGGCTACACCTTC.